This T cell receptor beta chain was captured by sequencing in a study of shared clonotypes between healthy human individuals. V lost 1 base to trimming and J lost 7 bases, with 11 bases between them. Germline-derived CDR1 and CDR2 are SGHTA and FQGTGA. CDR3 length: 15 amino acids. Only in-frame clones appear in the TCRdb table, and some are missing; sequencing was by immunoSEQ multiplex PCR. The table shows some 900,000 clones, with around 80% occurring only once. This clone was seen only once. The source material was memory CD4+ T cells sorted from blood. The subset denotes: CD45RA-negative fraction. This chain connects TRBV7-3 to TRBJ1-6; D is undetermined. This receptor was taken from a man aged 18 to 29 in good health. CDR3 in amino acids: CASSLRGDRNSPLHF. CDR3 nucleotide sequence: TGTGCCAGCAGCTTAAGGGGAGACCGAAATTCACCCCTCCACTTT.